This T cell receptor beta chain was found in a study of blood T cells in healthy people across ages. Overall study context: Capture via template switching afforded approximately one barcoded beta molecule per two T cells. Study-level findings and limits: Strongly correlated with naive T cell percentage was TCR beta diversity.

Remarks on this clonotype: Its antigen remains unidentified.

Total RNA extracted from each sample amounted to at least 5 micrograms. For the second PCR, which ran for roughly 6 to 12 cycles, a sample-barcoded 5' primer and a J-beta primer mix were used. Every sample gave at least 3 million paired-end reads containing CDR3. TCRdb independently ran MiXCR on the 5' RACE reads; one entry per CDR3 protein. This sample yields 1.4 million or so distinct CDR3 sequences, of which 40% to 45% are seen a single time; less than 5% belongs to the top ten. This CDR3 contains 13 residues. From germline, CDR1 is WSHSY and CDR2 SAAADI. Sequences were obtained from blood. The source of this sequence is a woman aged 18-30 years in good health. V is TRBV10-2 and J is TRBJ2-7, with a possible D match to TRBD2 (5 bases). The end of the DNA is better explained by TRBJ2-5, so the J call may be wrong. The DNA for the CDR3 is TGCGCCAGCAGTGACATTAGCGTGGCGACCCAGTACTTC. Its protein product is CASSDISVATQYF.